The next 25 T cell receptor beta chains were all read from a single sample in a study of siplizumab effects on memory and regulatory T cells. Clones were read by immunoSEQ multiplex PCR, and TCRdb kept only the in-frame ones, dropping some. The data contain some 110,000 clones, approximately 94% of them seen just once; the ten biggest clones take up approximately 0.3%. Sequenced: CD4+ T cells sorted from blood. The source of these receptors is a human donor in good health.

The chain combines TRBV10-2 with TRBJ2-1, with TRBD2 identical over 10 bases. In germline, CDR1 is WSHSY, CDR2 SAAADI. V trimming: 6 bases; J trimming: 12 bases; junction bases outside the gene matches: 5. The CDR3 extends over 12 amino acids. The CDR3 DNA reads as TGCGCCAGCAGCCAAGCGGGGGGGCGGCAGTTCTTC. Translation gives CASSQAGGRQFF.

This chain uses TRBV9 with TRBJ2-1; TRBD2 aligns across 9 bases. The J segment lost 7 bases and the V segment lost 0 bases, leaving 8 bases of the junction unmatched. The germline V gene encodes CDR1 SGDLS and CDR2 YYNGEE. The CDR3 has 16 residues. CDR3 protein: CASSVALTSGDNEQFF. DNA of the CDR3: TGTGCCAGCAGCGTAGCGTTGACTAGCGGAGATAATGAGCAGTTCTTC.

The chain carries TRBV2 and TRBJ1-5, with TRBD1 matching 9 bases. CDR3 length: 16 residues. V shed 4 bases, J shed 1 base, and the junction held 5 bases outside the gene matches. Germline CDR1 reads SNHLY; CDR2 reads FYNNEI. CDR3 residues: CASSVQGARSNQPQHF. CDR3 nucleotide sequence: TGTGCCAGCAGTGTACAGGGGGCGAGGAGCAATCAGCCCCAGCATTTT.

This clone was observed once. This chain links TRBV7-2 with TRBJ1-1, with D perhaps TRBD1 (5 bases). The CDR3 has 14 amino acids. V lost 6 bases and J 1 base, leaving 12 bases between the germline ends. Looked up from germline, CDR1 is SGHTA and CDR2 is FQGNSA. The CDR3 region is CASSLGARNTEAFF. The CDR3 DNA follows: TGTGCCAGCAGTCTTGGGGCACGGAACACTGAAGCTTTCTTT.

V is TRBV25-1 and J is TRBJ2-5; the D gene is possibly TRBD2 (7 bases). This CDR3 has 16 residues. V was cut by 6 bases and J by 1 base, with 18 bases left in between. CDR1 and CDR2 from the germline V gene are MGHDK and SYGVNS. The CDR3 reads CASRGGGLGFQETQYF. The CDR3, as DNA: TGTGCCAGCAGAGGGGGGGGGCTCGGGTTCCAAGAGACCCAGTACTTC.

This rearrangement joins TRBV6-5 to TRBJ2-5, with 7 bases aligning to TRBD1. The CDR3 spans 13 residues. Per the germline V gene, CDR1 is MNHEY and CDR2 is SVGAGI. Unmatched junction bases numbered 4, after V lost 7 bases and J lost 2 bases. CDR3 protein: CASKRGPQETQYF. DNA for the CDR3: TGTGCCAGCAAGAGGGGGCCTCAAGAGACCCAGTACTTC.

This sequence joins TRBV5-1 and TRBJ2-1, with D tentatively TRBD2 (5 bases). Germline CDR1 is SGHRS and CDR2 is YFSETQ. V dropped 3 bases and J dropped 0 bases, with 13 bases sitting between them. The CDR3 is made up of 16 amino acids. CDR3 amino acids: CASSSGRLSSYNEQFF. The CDR3 region has the DNA TGCGCCAGCAGCTCTGGGAGATTGAGCTCCTACAATGAGCAGTTCTTC.

The chain couples TRBV30 to TRBJ1-4, with no clear D. The V and J ends lost 3 bases and 7 bases respectively, with 21 bases between them. CDR3 length: 16 residues. Germline loops: CDR1 GTSNPN, CDR2 SVGIG (reference sequence). The CDR3 DNA reads TGTGCCTGGAGGCCGGCTATCAAAAAGGGAGGTGAAAAACTGTTTTTT. It yields the protein CAWRPAIKKGGEKLFF. Looking up the rest from reference TRBV30 and TRBJ1-4 gives the full variable domain: SQTIHQWPATLVQPVGSPLSLECTVEGTSNPNLYWYRQAAGRGLQLLFYSVGIGQISSEVPQNLSASRPQDRQFILSSKKLLLSDSGFYLCAWRPAIKKGGEKLFFGSGTQLSVL.

The chain uses TRBV27 and TRBJ2-1, with a tentative D call TRBD2 (6 bases). Trimming cost V 4 bases and J 7 bases, with 20 bases left between them. Germline V gene data show CDR1 as MNHEY and CDR2 as SMNVEV (reference sequence). CDR3 size: 16 residues. DNA of the CDR3: TGTGCCAGCAGTTATTCGCGGGGCATACCTGGGAATGAGCAGTTCTTC. It yields the protein CASSYSRGIPGNEQFF.

The chain employs TRBV30 and TRBJ2-7, with TRBD1 matching over 7 bases. This CDR3 region has 15 residues. Germline V gives CDR1 GTSNPN, CDR2 SVGIG (reference sequence). V gave up 1 base and J gave up 6 bases; unmatched junction bases: 12. The CDR3 nucleotides read TGTGCCTGGAGTGCACAGGGGCTACCTGGAAGCGAGCAGTACTTC. Protein sequence: CAWSAQGLPGSEQYF.

The rearrangement joins TRBV18 to TRBJ1-2; 12 bases fit TRBD1. CDR1 and CDR2 (germline): KGHSH, LQKENI. The CDR3 covers 15 residues. J was trimmed by 4 bases and V by 0 bases; bases with no gene match: 0. Written as DNA, the CDR3 is TGTGCCAGCTCACCACCGGGACAGGGGGCCTATGGCTACACCTTC. This translates into CASSPPGQGAYGYTF.

The chain is built from TRBV7-2 and TRBJ1-5, with 11 bases aligning to TRBD1. Germline CDR1 reads SGHTA; CDR2 reads FQGNSA. CDR3 length equals 16 residues. V was clipped by 1 base and J by 6 bases; unmatched bases: 5. The chain's CDR3 is CASSLGGQGVFQPQHF. For the CDR3, the DNA is TGTGCCAGCAGCTTAGGGGGACAGGGGGTTTTTCAGCCCCAGCATTTT. The full variable domain, completed using reference TRBV7-2 and TRBJ1-5, is GAGVSQSPSNKVTEKGKDVELRCDPISGHTALYWYRQSLGQGLEFLIYFQGNSAPDKSGLPSDRFSAERTGGSVSTLTIQRTQQEDSAVYLCASSLGGQGVFQPQHFGDGTRLSIL.

This clone occurred once. V is TRBV11-2 and J is TRBJ1-6; D possibly corresponds to TRBD1 (6 bases). Trimming left V 2 bases short and J 13 bases short, with 18 bases between. Germline values: CDR1 SGHAT, CDR2 FQNNGV. This CDR3 spans 15 amino acids. CDR3: CASSLSRQALEPLHF. The CDR3 DNA reads TGTGCCAGCAGCTTATCGAGACAGGCCCTGGAGCCCCTCCACTTT. Variable domain in full (rest from reference TRBV11-2 and TRBJ1-6): EAGVAQSPRYKIIEKRQSVAFWCNPISGHATLYWYQQILGQGPKLLIQFQNNGVVDDSQLPKDRFSAERLKGVDSTLKIQPAKLEDSAVYLCASSLSRQALEPLHFGNGTRLTVT.

The chain carries TRBV30 and TRBJ1-1; D gene unclear. With 0 bases removed from V and 4 bases from J, the gap between germline ends came to 18 bases. This CDR3 is 16 amino acids long. Per the germline V gene, CDR1 is GTSNPN and CDR2 is SVGIG (reference sequence). CDR3 nucleotides: TGTGCCTGGAGTGTATGGGTTGAGGGATTCGGCACTGAAGCTTTCTTT. It is translated as CAWSVWVEGFGTEAFF.

As for this clone: The same CDR3 is also encoded by other DNA sequences in this sample. The rearrangement joins TRBV6-1 to TRBJ1-2; D not resolved. Germline V gene lookup returns CDR1 MNHNS and CDR2 SASEGT. The CDR3 totals 13 residues. The germline V and J ends were trimmed by 4 bases and 4 bases, with 10 bases remaining between them. The CDR3 DNA reads as TGTGCCAGCAGTGTAGGGCAGCTCTATGGCTACACCTTC. It specifies CASSVGQLYGYTF.

The gene calls are TRBV7-2 and TRBJ2-3; 11 bases agree with TRBD2. Germline CDR1 reads SGHTA; CDR2 reads FQGNSA. Trimming at V came to 1 base and at J to 1 base, leaving 7 bases not matched to a gene. The CDR3 is 18 amino acids. The CDR3, as DNA: TGTGCCAGCAGCTTAGTGGCGACTAGCGGGATCGGCACAGATACGCAGTATTTT. This sequence encodes CASSLVATSGIGTDTQYF.

This clone was recorded only once. The rearrangement uses TRBV27 and TRBJ1-4; D unclear. This CDR3 is 17 amino acids long. The V and J ends lost 6 bases and 1 base respectively, with 18 bases between them. Germline CDR1 is MNHEY and CDR2 is SMNVEV (reference sequence). The CDR3 DNA reads as TGTGCCAGCAGCCCCTTCCGCAATGCTCTAACTAATGAAAAACTGTTTTTT. It encodes CASSPFRNALTNEKLFF.

The chain joins TRBV19 to TRBJ2-2; D is undetermined. The CDR3 has 16 amino acids. The V end lost 3 bases, the J end lost 0 bases, and 11 bases lay between the germline ends. Germline V gene data show CDR1 as LNHDA and CDR2 as SQIVND (reference sequence). CDR3 sequence: CASSILARSNTGELFF. The CDR3 DNA reads TGTGCCAGTAGTATTCTGGCCAGATCGAACACCGGGGAGCTGTTTTTT.

V gene TRBV4-2 combines with J gene TRBJ2-3, with 12 bases aligning to TRBD2. The CDR3 runs to 16 residues. The ends lost 0 bases at V and 4 bases at J; junction bases unmatched: 2. Germline loops: CDR1 LGHNA, CDR2 YNFKEQ. CDR3 DNA: TGTGCCAGCAGCCAAGATCCTAGCGGGGGGGCAGATACGCAGTATTTT. The encoded protein is CASSQDPSGGADTQYF.

This chain links TRBV19 with TRBJ2-1, with a tentative D call TRBD2 (5 bases). The CDR3 length is 15 residues. CDR1 LNHDA and CDR2 SQIVND come from the germline V gene (reference sequence). The V end was cut by 5 bases, the J end by 1 base, with 12 bases between. CDR3 in DNA: TGTGCCAGTAGTCGGACTGCTTCTTCCTACAATGAGCAGTTCTTC. Protein product: CASSRTASSYNEQFF.

This sequence joins TRBV27 and TRBJ2-1, with 12 bases that match TRBD1. The CDR3 is 18 amino acids. J lost 7 bases, V lost 3 bases, and 13 bases had no gene match. CDR1 and CDR2 (germline): MNHEY, SMNVEV (reference sequence). The chain's CDR3 is CASSFFYPGQGARNEQFF. The DNA for the CDR3 is TGTGCCAGCAGTTTCTTTTATCCGGGACAGGGGGCTAGAAATGAGCAGTTCTTC.

This chain links TRBV6-1 with TRBJ1-3; D unclear. The CDR3 is 14 residues long. V was cut by 5 bases and J by 0 bases, with 8 bases left in between. Germline V CDR1 and CDR2: MNHNS, SASEGT. The CDR3 is CASSSPVSGNTIYF. CDR3 coding DNA: TGTGCCAGCAGTTCCCCAGTCTCTGGAAACACCATATATTTT.

The chain has TRBV30 and TRBJ2-2, with D maybe TRBD1 (5 bases). Per the germline V gene, CDR1 is GTSNPN and CDR2 is SVGIG (reference sequence). With 0 bases removed from V and 6 bases from J, the gap between germline ends came to 11 bases. This CDR3 has 14 amino acids. The CDR3 DNA follows: TGTGCCTGGAGTGTGATTGTGGGGCCCGGGGAGCTGTTTTTT. Translated: CAWSVIVGPGELFF.

The chain combines TRBV6-5 with TRBJ2-2, with 11 bases fitting TRBD2. Germline trimming cut 7 bases from V and 6 bases from J; bases unmatched to any gene: 4. Germline CDR1 and CDR2: MNHEY and SVGAGI. The CDR3 runs to 14 residues. CDR3 protein: CASTYSGGAGELFF. The CDR3 coding sequence is TGTGCCAGCACATATAGCGGGGGGGCCGGGGAGCTGTTTTTT.

The rearrangement links TRBV5-4 to TRBJ2-7; 10 positions match TRBD2. Germline loops: CDR1 SGHNT, CDR2 YYREEE (reference sequence). CDR3 length: 17 amino acids. Germline trimming cut 1 base from V and 2 bases from J; bases unmatched to any gene: 9. Written as DNA, the CDR3 is TGTGCCAGCAGCTTGCCTAGCGGGAGAGGCAGCCCCTACGAGCAGTACTTC. It translates to CASSLPSGRGSPYEQYF.